This TCR beta chain was documented in a study of shared clonotypes between healthy human individuals. Study findings and constraints: Sequencing depth was expected to affect clonotype sharing among donors.

Of note for this clone: Its target is not known.

CD45RO-negative cells were positively selected for CCR7, leaving out terminally differentiated effector memory CD45RA+ cells. The V segment lost 4 bases and the J segment 2 bases; nucleotides outside the gene matches: 3. The CDR3 totals 15 residues. Germline assignment: CDR1 LGHNA and CDR2 YSLEER. Some clones are missing from TCRdb's copy, which holds only in-frame ones; the method was immunoSEQ multiplex PCR. The sample shows some 2.1 million clones, around 93% of them seen only once. The specimen was naive CD8+ T cells from PBMCs. The sequence came from a man younger than 30 in good health. Some clones in this sample may be carry-over from other donors' samples. V and J are TRBV4-3 and TRBJ2-1, with TRBD1 matching over 9 bases. CDR3 region: CASSPGQGTYNEQFF. The CDR3 DNA is TGCGCCAGCAGCCCGGGACAGGGCACCTACAATGAGCAGTTCTTC.